This TCR beta chain was sequenced during a study of CD8 T cells in ankylosing spondylitis (dated by TCRdb to about 2017). For context, the study as a whole: T cell receptor beta repertoires were profiled in healthy donors and ankylosing spondylitis patients so that disease-linked TCR variants could be found. Peripheral blood samples were taken, and synovial fluid was additionally collected from ankylosing spondylitis patients. The full study cohort was made up of about 25 ankylosing spondylitis patients and roughly 100 healthy donors. Paper-wide results and their limitations: Significant enrichment of the disease-linked clones was reported in matched synovial fluid samples from ankylosing spondylitis patients. A CD8+ phenotype was shown by the disease-linked clones, which were found at relatively low frequencies in peripheral blood. Blood from ankylosing spondylitis patients appeared to be characterized by a TCR beta motif composed of under 10 highly homologous amino acid variants. Some of the motif variants had been reported before in the synovial fluid and blood of reactive arthritis patients, a finding that suggests common disease-initiation mechanisms.

There are a few counts of this clonotype. There is no known antigen for this receptor. Per-base quality was not reported, and no clone a single base away is much larger than it. The instrument was an Illumina HiSeq 2500. Quantitative 5'-RACE with molecular barcodes was the method used to prepare the TCR beta libraries. Under the source paper's analysis protocol: To identify disease-linked TCR variants, a new computational method was used, one built on a probabilistic model of VDJ rearrangement. The raw public data were reprocessed by TCRdb itself: fastp quality trimming at Q25, MiXCR clonotype calling, in-frame beta chains only. Every CDR3 protein is listed once, alongside the most common genes and DNA of its rows. In this record, the V and J calls reflect TCRdb's handling and not the investigators' own analysis. In all, the sample holds 200,000 to 250,000 distinct CDR3 sequences, and 15% to 20% of those were seen once. Roughly 46% of the sample is in the top ten clones.

The trim is 7 bases for V and 0 bases for J, with a gap of 4 bases between the germline ends. There are 11 amino acids in the CDR3, from cysteine to phenylalanine inclusive. Of all the DNA, just the CDR3 is kept, 33 bases in frame from base 1. CDR1 is given as MDHEN and CDR2 as SYDVKM, both from the germline V gene. The rearranged chain carries TRBV28 and TRBJ2-7; a confident D gene designation cannot be given. Material for sequencing was blood, either unsorted or a sorted T cell fraction (not recorded which). This receptor was obtained from a male donor with ankylosing spondylitis. The DNA reads as follows: TGTGCCAGCACTACCTCCTACGAGCAGTACTTC. It specifies CASTTSYEQYF.